This T cell receptor (beta chain) was retrieved from a study of blood T cells in healthy people across ages. This clonotype was seen ten or more times. Its specificity is unknown. Points from the study as a whole: Nothing was known about donor CMV status, and this possibly confounded expanded clonotype changes.

CDR3 length: 11 residues. From germline, CDR1 is MDHEN and CDR2 SYDVKM. Trimming took 6 bases from V and 7 from J, leaving 9 bases between them. A second roughly 6 to 12 cycle PCR used barcoded and J-beta primers. TCRdb passed the 5' RACE reads through MiXCR, listing each CDR3 protein once. The data contain roughly 1,100,000 distinct CDR3 sequences, almost 25% of them singletons. These data also featured in a second study, about T cells of mothers and their children. As that report states: For each mother, over 8 million TCR beta CDR3 reads were obtained, and for each child, a few million.

Sequencing was done on a sample of blood. This TCR was recovered from a girl aged 2 to 9 in good health. The chain has TRBV28 and TRBJ2-5, with D possibly matching TRBD2 (6 bases). The CDR3 region is CASSFGGTQYF. The CDR3 region has the DNA TGTGCCAGCAGCTTCGGGGGGACCCAGTACTTC.